The following is a T cell receptor (beta chain) sequence with its context. Its antigen is not identified. CDR3 length equals 16 residues. With 4 bases clipped from V and 1 base from J, the junction kept 1 base outside the gene matches. The germline CDR1 and CDR2 sequences are MGHDK and SYGVNS. TCRdb fed the RT-PCR reads into MiXCR, producing one record per CDR3 protein. The table includes 500,000 to 600,000 distinct CDR3 sequences, 10% to 15% detected once. The data derive from a study of response to subunit inactivated influenza vaccine. General study results and limits: The authors suggested that few new T cells are recruited per seasonal influenza vaccination.

This rearrangement joins TRBV25-1 to TRBJ2-3; TRBD2 matches 14 bases. The receptor was isolated from a man aged 45-65 years who received an inactivated influenza vaccine. The sample was PBMCs from blood, taken 40 to 50 days after vaccination. CDR3 amino acids: CASSAGLAGGTDTQYF. In DNA, the CDR3 is TGTGCCAGCAGTGCGGGACTAGCGGGGGGCACAGATACGCAGTATTTT.